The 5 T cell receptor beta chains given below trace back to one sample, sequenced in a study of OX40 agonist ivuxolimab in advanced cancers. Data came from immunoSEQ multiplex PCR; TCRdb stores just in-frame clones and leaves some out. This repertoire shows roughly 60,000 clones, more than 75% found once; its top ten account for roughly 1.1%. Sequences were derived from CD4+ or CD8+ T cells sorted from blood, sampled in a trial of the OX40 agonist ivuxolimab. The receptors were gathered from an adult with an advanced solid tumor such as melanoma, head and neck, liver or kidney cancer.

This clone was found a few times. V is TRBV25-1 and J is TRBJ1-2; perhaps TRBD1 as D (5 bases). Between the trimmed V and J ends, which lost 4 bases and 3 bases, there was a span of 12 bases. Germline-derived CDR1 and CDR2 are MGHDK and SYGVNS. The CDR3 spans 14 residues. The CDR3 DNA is TGTGCCAGCAGTGCCACCGGGGCTTACTATGGCTACACCTTC. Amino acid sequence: CASSATGAYYGYTF.

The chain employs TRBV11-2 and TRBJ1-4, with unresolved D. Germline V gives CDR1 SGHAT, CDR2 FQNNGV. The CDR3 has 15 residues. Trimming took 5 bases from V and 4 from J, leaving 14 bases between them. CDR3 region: CASSLRGYGNEKLFF. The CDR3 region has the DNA TGTGCCAGCAGCCTTCGCGGTTACGGTAATGAAAAACTGTTTTTT.

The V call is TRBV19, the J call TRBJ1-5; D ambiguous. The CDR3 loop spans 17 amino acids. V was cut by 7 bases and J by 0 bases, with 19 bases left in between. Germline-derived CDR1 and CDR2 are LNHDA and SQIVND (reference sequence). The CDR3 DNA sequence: TGTGCCAGTACCGTCACACGAAACACAGCTAGCAATCAGCCCCAGCATTTT. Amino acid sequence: CASTVTRNTASNQPQHF.

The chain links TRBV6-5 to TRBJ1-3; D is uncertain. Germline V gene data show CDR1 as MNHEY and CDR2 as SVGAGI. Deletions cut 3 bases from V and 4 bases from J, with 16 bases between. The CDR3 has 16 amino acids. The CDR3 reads CASSYGGPKDGNTIYF. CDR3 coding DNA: TGTGCCAGCAGTTATGGTGGGCCGAAGGACGGAAACACCATATATTTT.

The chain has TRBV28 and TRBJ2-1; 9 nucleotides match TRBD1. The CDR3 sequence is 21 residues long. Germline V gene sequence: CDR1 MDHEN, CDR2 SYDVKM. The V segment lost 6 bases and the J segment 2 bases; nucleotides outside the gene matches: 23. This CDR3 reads CASRRDRADRGREGAYNEQFF. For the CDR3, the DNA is TGTGCCAGCAGACGGGACAGGGCAGACAGGGGGAGGGAAGGCGCCTACAATGAGCAGTTCTTC.